This T cell receptor (beta chain) was recovered during a study of cytomegalovirus exposure and HLA in healthy donors. CDR3 length: 14 residues. Only one count was recorded for this clone. PCR was performed using 60 Vbeta and 13 Jbeta primers. Generated by immunoSEQ multiplex PCR, the TCRdb table keeps only in-frame clones and is missing some. The sample includes 95,000 to 150,000 clones, around 80% seen only once; the top ten take 0.85% to 1.4%. Sequencing was done on a sample of PBMCs. This receptor was taken from a woman in her twenties or thirties in good health and CMV-seronegative. This chain uses TRBV21-1 with TRBJ1-2; the table's D call of TRBD1 was not tested on the DNA. TRBV21-1 is assigned pseudogene status. CDR3 loop: CASTYGQGAHGYTF. The CDR3 nucleotides are TGTGCCAGCACCTACGGACAGGGGGCCCATGGCTACACCTTC.